The next 21 T cell receptor beta chains were all read from a single sample in a study of early T cells in non-severe SARS-CoV-2 infection (dated by TCRdb to 2020 to 2023). Library generation was performed with 5' RACE. The run used a NextSeq 500. TCRdb reprocessing: public reads trimmed at Q25 with fastp, clones called with MiXCR, in-frame beta chains kept. When rows share a CDR3 protein, they turn into one entry using the most common DNA and genes. Within this sample are tens of thousands of distinct CDR3 sequences, with 5.9% of them counted one time only. Approximately 5% of the sample is in the top ten clones. The sample consisted of whole blood. The receptors here all came from an adult who was a healthcare worker with PCR-confirmed SARS-CoV-2 infection or an uninfected control (not recorded which).

This clonotype has a count of ten or more. The chain combines TRBV14 with TRBJ2-1; 9 bases fit TRBD2. In germline, CDR1 is SGHDN, CDR2 FVKESK. CDR3 length: 14 amino acids. The J segment lost 7 bases and the V segment lost 3 bases, leaving 4 bases of the junction unmatched. The CDR3 region has the DNA TGTGCCAGCAGCCACTGGCGGGAGGGGAATGAGCAGTTCTTC. Translation: CASSHWREGNEQFF.

This clonotype was counted ten times or more. The rearrangement uses TRBV28 and TRBJ1-1; possibly TRBD1 for D (6 bases). The CDR3 runs to 17 residues. V shed 3 bases and J shed 1 base, with 18 bases lying between them. Germline V gene data show CDR1 as MDHEN and CDR2 as SYDVKM. CDR3: CASSLIRPGVRNTEAFF. The DNA for the CDR3 is TGTGCCAGCAGTTTGATAAGGCCAGGGGTTAGGAACACTGAAGCTTTCTTT.

This clonotype has at least ten counts. CDR3 sequence: CSVGGSTYNEQFF. The CDR3, as DNA: TGCAGCGTTGGCGGGAGTACCTACAATGAGCAGTTCTTC. The rearrangement uses TRBV29-1 and TRBJ2-1; TRBD2 aligns across 7 bases. The CDR3 extends over 13 amino acids. CDR1 SQVTM and CDR2 ANQGSEA come from the germline V gene. V shed 4 bases and J 2 bases; nucleotides not matched to a gene: 2.

In this sample, this clonotype turned up a few times. The rearrangement joins TRBV3-1 to TRBJ2-5; D is ambiguous. Trimming left V 4 bases short and J 1 base short, with 7 bases between. CDR1 is LGHDT and CDR2 is YNNKEL in the germline V gene (reference sequence). This CDR3 spans 13 amino acids. The DNA for the CDR3 is TGTGCCAGCAGCCGAGGATTCCAAGAGACCCAGTACTTC. Translation: CASSRGFQETQYF.

In this sample, this clonotype turned up many times. The J gene is TRBJ1-2, the V gene TRBV12-3 or TRBV12-4; possible D gene TRBD1, 6 bases. The germline V and J ends were trimmed by 6 bases and 6 bases, with 14 bases remaining between them. The CDR3 loop spans 13 amino acids. The CDR3 spells CASRLTGYNGYTF. The DNA of the CDR3 is TGTGCCAGCAGACTAACAGGGTATAATGGCTACACCTTC.

This clonotype was recorded many times. The chain uses TRBV6-2 or TRBV6-3 and TRBJ2-5; D perhaps matches TRBD1 (6 bases). V dropped 6 bases and J dropped 1 base, with 12 bases sitting between them. The CDR3 is made up of 14 amino acids. The germline gives CDR1 MNHEY, CDR2 SVGEGT. This CDR3 is CASRWTEVQETQYF. The CDR3 region has the DNA TGTGCCAGCAGGTGGACAGAAGTCCAAGAGACCCAGTACTTC.

This clonotype has at least ten counts. The CDR3 loop is CASSQGLRTGELFF. CDR3 nucleotides: TGTGCCAGCAGCCAAGGTTTGAGGACCGGGGAGCTGTTTTTT. This sequence joins TRBV14 and TRBJ2-2; D gene uncertain. The CDR3 spans 14 residues. Between the trimmed V and J ends, which lost 1 base and 5 bases, there was a span of 8 bases. Germline lookup yields CDR1 SGHDN and CDR2 FVKESK.

This sequence joins TRBV2 and TRBJ1-1; 9 nucleotides align to TRBD1. The CDR3 spans 17 residues. The germline V gene has CDR1 SNHLY and CDR2 FYNNEI. The V segment lost 1 base and the J segment 0 bases; nucleotides outside the gene matches: 6. The chain's CDR3 is CASSEGWTGAMNTEAFF. The DNA for the CDR3 is TGTGCCAGCAGTGAAGGATGGACAGGGGCAATGAACACTGAAGCTTTCTTT.

This clonotype was counted at least ten times. The V call is TRBV6-1, the J call TRBJ1-2; D is unresolved. The CDR3 length is 16 residues. Germline CDR1 and CDR2: MNHNS and SASEGT. The V gene lost 2 bases and the J gene lost 7 bases, with 20 bases spanning the gap. In DNA form, the CDR3 reads TGTGCCAGCAGTGAATCTCTTCAAACCTCCTGGGTTGGCTACACCTTC. Its protein is CASSESLQTSWVGYTF.

This clonotype came up many times. The junction departs from germline at one end; a sequencing error may be responsible. V gene TRBV7-7 combines with J gene TRBJ2-3, with unresolved D. CDR3 length equals 15 residues. Germline V gives CDR1 SSHAT, CDR2 FNYEAQ (reference sequence). CDR3 DNA sequence: TGTGCTAGCAGCACCGACGTTGGAACGACAGATACGCAGTATTTT. Its protein product is CASSTDVGTTDTQYF.

This clonotype has at least ten counts. The chain employs TRBV12-5 and TRBJ2-1; D not resolved. CDR1 and CDR2 (germline): LGHNT, FRNRAP. V was clipped by 4 bases and J by 8 bases, with 6 bases between them. The CDR3 runs to 11 residues. CDR3 bases: TGTGCTAGTGGTTCTGTCCATGAGCAGTTCTTC. This encodes CASGSVHEQFF.

This clonotype was observed at least ten times. The genes are TRBV20-1 and TRBJ2-1; 10 nucleotides line up with TRBD2. Germline lookup yields CDR1 DFQATT and CDR2 SNEGSKA (reference sequence). This CDR3 has 13 amino acids. Trimming removed 5 bases from V and 11 bases from J; junction bases left unmatched: 9. The CDR3 coding sequence is TGCAGTGCTCCCGAGGGACTAGCGCATAAGCAGTTCTTC. As protein: CSAPEGLAHKQFF.

A few counts support this clonotype. The chain has TRBV10-3 and TRBJ2-1; the match to TRBD1 covers 7 bases. Germline CDR1 reads ENHRY; CDR2 reads SYGVKD. V lost 4 bases and J lost 8; bases outside the gene matches: 5. The CDR3 loop spans 13 amino acids. CDR3 residues: CAISGQGDDEQFF. The CDR3 coding sequence is TGTGCCATCAGTGGACAGGGCGACGATGAGCAGTTCTTC.

This clonotype appeared many times. The V and J genes are TRBV19 and TRBJ2-7, with 10 bases lining up with TRBD2. The CDR3 extends over 14 amino acids. V was pared by 5 bases and J by 2 bases, with 3 bases of the junction left unmatched. The germline V gene encodes CDR1 LNHDA and CDR2 SQIVND (reference sequence). The CDR3 DNA reads TGTGCCAGTAGTCGGACTAGCGGTACCTACGAGCAGTACTTC. Translated, it gives CASSRTSGTYEQYF.

The sample holds many counts of this clonotype. The chain couples TRBV6-2 or TRBV6-3 to TRBJ2-1; 9 bases line up with TRBD2. Germline loops: CDR1 MNHEY, CDR2 SVGEGT. V lost 1 base and J lost 3; bases outside the gene matches: 10. The CDR3 is 18 residues long. The DNA for the CDR3 is TGTGCCAGCAGTTACTTGGGGTTAGCGGGGGTCCTCTACAATGAGCAGTTCTTC. It encodes CASSYLGLAGVLYNEQFF.

This clonotype has a count of ten or more. The gene calls are TRBV14 and TRBJ2-7; TRBD2 is a possible D gene (6 bases). Germline CDR1 is SGHDN and CDR2 is FVKESK. Deletions cut 0 bases from V and 6 bases from J, with 12 bases between. CDR3 length: 14 residues. The CDR3: CASSQDIGGFEQYF. DNA of the CDR3: TGTGCCAGCAGCCAAGATATCGGAGGGTTCGAGCAGTACTTC.

The J gene is TRBJ2-1, the V gene TRBV10-2; TRBD1 agrees at 7 bases. Germline lookup yields CDR1 WSHSY and CDR2 SAAADI. Trimming removed 8 bases from V and 8 bases from J; junction bases left unmatched: 6. This CDR3 comprises 12 residues. The CDR3 region is CASDSGGDEQFF. DNA for the CDR3: TGCGCCAGCGACTCAGGGGGAGATGAGCAGTTCTTC.

In this sample, this clonotype turned up many times. V and J are TRBV25-1 and TRBJ2-3; no firm D call. The CDR3 loop spans 13 amino acids. V was clipped by 6 bases and J by 4 bases, with 11 bases between them. Per the germline V gene, CDR1 is MGHDK and CDR2 is SYGVNS. CDR3 sequence (DNA): TGTGCCAGCAGCCCTCTAGGATCAGATACGCAGTATTTT. Translated, it gives CASSPLGSDTQYF. Full variable domain (outside the CDR3, taken from reference TRBV25-1 and TRBJ2-3): EADIYQTPRYLVIGTGKKITLECSQTMGHDKMYWYQQDPGMELHLIHYSYGVNSTEKGDLSSESTVSRIRTEHFPLTLESARPSHTSQYLCASSPLGSDTQYFGPGTRLTVL.

V usage is TRBV7-9 and J usage is TRBJ2-5; D is perhaps TRBD1 or TRBD2 (7 bases each). The ends were cut back, 8 bases at V and 5 bases at J, with 21 bases in the middle. CDR1 is SEHNR, CDR2 FQNEAQ, per germline (reference sequence). This CDR3 is built from 15 residues. CDR3 DNA: TGTGCCAGCTCCGGGACAGAGACTAGCCGGGAGACCCAGTACTTC. Its protein is CASSGTETSRETQYF.

This sequence joins TRBV7-8 and TRBJ1-4, with TRBD1 matching over 7 bases. The CDR3 is 15 residues long. Germline V gene sequence: CDR1 SGHVS, CDR2 FQNEAQ. The V segment lost 5 bases and the J segment 7 bases; nucleotides outside the gene matches: 10. CDR3 sequence: CASSAGTVGGEKLFF. CDR3 sequence (DNA): TGTGCCAGCAGCGCCGGGACAGTAGGCGGTGAAAAACTGTTTTTT.

This clonotype was recorded many times. The chain employs TRBV5-8 and TRBJ1-2; D is undetermined. CDR1 is SGHTS and CDR2 is YDEGEE in the germline V gene. This CDR3 spans 16 amino acids. Trimming took off 0 bases at V and 2 bases at J, with 14 bases between the two ends. CDR3 residues: CASSLVQGRINYGYTF. The CDR3 DNA is TGTGCCAGCAGCTTGGTCCAAGGACGGATAAACTATGGCTACACCTTC.